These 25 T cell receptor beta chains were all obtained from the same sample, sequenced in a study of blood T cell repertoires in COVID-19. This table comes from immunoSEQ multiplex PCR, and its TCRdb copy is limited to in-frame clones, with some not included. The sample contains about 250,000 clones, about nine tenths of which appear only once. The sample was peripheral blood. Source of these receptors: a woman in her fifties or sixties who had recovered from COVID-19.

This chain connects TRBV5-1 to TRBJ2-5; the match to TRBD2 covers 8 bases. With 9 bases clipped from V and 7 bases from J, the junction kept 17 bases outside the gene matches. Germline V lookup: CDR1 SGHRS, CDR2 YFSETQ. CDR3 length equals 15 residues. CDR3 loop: CATEMQPGLEGTQYF. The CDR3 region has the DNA TGCGCCACAGAAATGCAGCCGGGACTAGAGGGGACCCAGTACTTC.

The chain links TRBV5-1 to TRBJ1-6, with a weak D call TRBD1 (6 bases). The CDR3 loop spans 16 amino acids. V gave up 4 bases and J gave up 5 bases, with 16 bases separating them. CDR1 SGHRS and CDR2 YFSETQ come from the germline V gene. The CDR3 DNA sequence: TGCGCCAGCAGCCCCCAGGGGTCGCTAAATAATTCACCCCTCCACTTT. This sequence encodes CASSPQGSLNNSPLHF.

The CDR3 is CASGGSNQPQHF. In nucleotides, the CDR3 is TGTGCCAGCGGGGGGAGCAATCAGCCCCAGCATTTT. V and J are TRBV9 and TRBJ1-5, with D maybe TRBD1 (5 bases). In germline, CDR1 is SGDLS, CDR2 YYNGEE. V lost 7 bases and J lost 1, with 6 bases in between. The length of the CDR3 is 12 residues.

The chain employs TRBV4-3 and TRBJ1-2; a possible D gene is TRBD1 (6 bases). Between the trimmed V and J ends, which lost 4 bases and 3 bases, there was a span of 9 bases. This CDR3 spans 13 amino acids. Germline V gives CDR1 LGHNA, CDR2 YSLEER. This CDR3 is CASSLRGDYGYTF. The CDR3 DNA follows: TGCGCCAGCAGCCTCAGGGGAGACTATGGCTACACCTTC.

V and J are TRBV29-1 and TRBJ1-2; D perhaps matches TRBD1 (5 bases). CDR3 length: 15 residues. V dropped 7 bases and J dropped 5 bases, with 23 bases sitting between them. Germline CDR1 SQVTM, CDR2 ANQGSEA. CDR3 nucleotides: TGCAGCGGCGATCTCTGGGGGGAGGGAGGTTATGGCTACACCTTC. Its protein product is CSGDLWGEGGYGYTF.

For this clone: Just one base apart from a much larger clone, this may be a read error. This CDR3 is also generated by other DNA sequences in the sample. CDR3 nucleotides: TGTGCCAGCAGTCCGACAGGGAGCTCCTACGAGCAGTACTTC. It specifies CASSPTGSSYEQYF. The chain joins TRBV27 to TRBJ2-7; 7 nucleotides match TRBD1. CDR1 and CDR2 from the germline V gene are MNHEY and SMNVEV (reference sequence). The CDR3 length is 14 residues. Trimming took 5 bases from V and 0 from J; bases not matched to a gene: 4.

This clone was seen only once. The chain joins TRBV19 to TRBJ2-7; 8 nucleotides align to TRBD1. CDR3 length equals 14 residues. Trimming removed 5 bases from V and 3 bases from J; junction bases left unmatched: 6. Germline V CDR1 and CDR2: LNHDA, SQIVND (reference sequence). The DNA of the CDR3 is TGTGCCAGTAGTTCGACAGGGGTGGGCTACGAGCAGTACTTC. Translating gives CASSSTGVGYEQYF.

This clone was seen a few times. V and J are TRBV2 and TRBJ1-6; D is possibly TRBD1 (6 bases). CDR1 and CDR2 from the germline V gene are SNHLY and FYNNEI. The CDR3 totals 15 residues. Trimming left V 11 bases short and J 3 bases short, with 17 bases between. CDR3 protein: CAGAYRANYNSPLHF. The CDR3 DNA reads TGTGCCGGCGCCTACAGGGCCAACTATAATTCACCCCTCCACTTT. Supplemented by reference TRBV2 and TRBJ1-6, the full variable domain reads EPEVTQTPSHQVTQMGQEVILRCVPISNHLYFYWYRQILGQKVEFLVSFYNNEISEKSEIFDDQFSVERPDGSNFTLKIRSTKLEDSAMYFCAGAYRANYNSPLHFGNGTRLTVT.

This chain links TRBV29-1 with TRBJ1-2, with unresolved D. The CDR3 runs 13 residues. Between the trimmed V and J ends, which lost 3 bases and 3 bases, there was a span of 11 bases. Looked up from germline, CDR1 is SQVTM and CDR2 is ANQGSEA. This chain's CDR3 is CSVDANFDYGYTF. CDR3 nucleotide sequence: TGCAGCGTTGATGCGAATTTTGACTATGGCTACACCTTC.

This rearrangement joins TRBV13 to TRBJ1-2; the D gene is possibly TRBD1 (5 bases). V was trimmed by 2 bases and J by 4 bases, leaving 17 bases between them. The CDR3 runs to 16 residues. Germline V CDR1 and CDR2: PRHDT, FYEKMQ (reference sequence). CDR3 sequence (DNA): TGTGCCAGCAGCTTAAGCCGGGACTCAGAAGGCTATGGCTACACCTTC. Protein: CASSLSRDSEGYGYTF.

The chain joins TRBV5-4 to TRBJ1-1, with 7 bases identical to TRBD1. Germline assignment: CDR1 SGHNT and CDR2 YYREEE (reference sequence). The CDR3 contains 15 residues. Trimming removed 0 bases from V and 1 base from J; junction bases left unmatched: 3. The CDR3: CASSLDGQENTEAFF. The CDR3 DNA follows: TGTGCCAGCAGCTTGGATGGACAGGAGAACACTGAAGCTTTCTTT.

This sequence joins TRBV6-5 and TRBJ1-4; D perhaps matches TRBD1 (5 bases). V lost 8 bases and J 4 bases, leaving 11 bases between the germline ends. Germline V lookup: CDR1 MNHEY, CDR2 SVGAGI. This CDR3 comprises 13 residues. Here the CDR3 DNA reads TGTGCCAGCCGCGGGACTGATAATGAAAAACTGTTTTTT. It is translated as CASRGTDNEKLFF.

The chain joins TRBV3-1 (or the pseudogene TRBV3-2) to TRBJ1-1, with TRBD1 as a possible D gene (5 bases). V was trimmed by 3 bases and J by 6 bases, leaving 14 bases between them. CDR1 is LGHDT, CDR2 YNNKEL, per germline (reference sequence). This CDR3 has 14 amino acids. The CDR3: CASSQAGPDAEAFF. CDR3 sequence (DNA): TGTGCCAGCAGCCAGGCGGGGCCCGACGCTGAAGCTTTCTTT.

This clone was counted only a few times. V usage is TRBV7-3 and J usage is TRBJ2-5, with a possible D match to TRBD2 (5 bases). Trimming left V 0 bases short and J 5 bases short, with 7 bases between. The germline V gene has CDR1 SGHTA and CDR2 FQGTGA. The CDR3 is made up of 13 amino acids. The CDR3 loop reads CASSLTWEETQYF. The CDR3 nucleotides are TGTGCCAGCAGCTTAACGTGGGAGGAGACCCAGTACTTC.

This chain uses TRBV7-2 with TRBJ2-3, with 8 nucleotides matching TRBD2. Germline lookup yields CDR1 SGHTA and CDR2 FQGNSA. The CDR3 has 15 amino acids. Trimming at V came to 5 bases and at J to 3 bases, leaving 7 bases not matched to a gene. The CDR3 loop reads CASSQSGGLTDTQYF. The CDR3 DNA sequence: TGTGCCAGCAGCCAGAGCGGGGGATTGACAGATACGCAGTATTTT.

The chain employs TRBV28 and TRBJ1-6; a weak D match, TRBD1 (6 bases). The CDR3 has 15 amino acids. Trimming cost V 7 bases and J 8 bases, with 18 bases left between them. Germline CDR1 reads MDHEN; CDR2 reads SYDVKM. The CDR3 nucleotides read TGTGCCAGCAACACTCCCGGGACATTTGATTCACCCCTCCACTTT. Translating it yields CASNTPGTFDSPLHF.

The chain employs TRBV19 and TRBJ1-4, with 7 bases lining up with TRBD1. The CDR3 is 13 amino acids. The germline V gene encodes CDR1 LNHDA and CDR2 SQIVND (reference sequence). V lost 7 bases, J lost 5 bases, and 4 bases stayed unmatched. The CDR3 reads CASNRGRNEKLFF. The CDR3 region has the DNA TGTGCCAGTAACAGGGGAAGGAATGAAAAACTGTTTTTT.

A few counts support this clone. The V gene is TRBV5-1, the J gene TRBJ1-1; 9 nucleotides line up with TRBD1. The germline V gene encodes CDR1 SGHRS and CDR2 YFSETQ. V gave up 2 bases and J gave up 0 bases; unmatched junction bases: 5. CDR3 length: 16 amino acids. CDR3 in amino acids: CASSLTGGLVNTEAFF. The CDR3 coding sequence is TGCGCCAGCAGCTTAACAGGGGGCTTGGTGAACACTGAAGCTTTCTTT.

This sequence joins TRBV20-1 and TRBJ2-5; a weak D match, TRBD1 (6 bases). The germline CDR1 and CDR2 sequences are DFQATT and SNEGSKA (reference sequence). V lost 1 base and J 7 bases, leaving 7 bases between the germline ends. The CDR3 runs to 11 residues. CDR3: CSARVGATQYF. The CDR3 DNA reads TGCAGTGCTAGAGTGGGGGCGACCCAGTACTTC.

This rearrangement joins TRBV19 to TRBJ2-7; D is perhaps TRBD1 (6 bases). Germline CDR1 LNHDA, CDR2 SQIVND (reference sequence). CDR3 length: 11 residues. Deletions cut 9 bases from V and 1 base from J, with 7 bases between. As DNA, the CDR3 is TGTGCCAGCCAGGGGTCCTACGAGCAGTACTTC. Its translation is CASQGSYEQYF.

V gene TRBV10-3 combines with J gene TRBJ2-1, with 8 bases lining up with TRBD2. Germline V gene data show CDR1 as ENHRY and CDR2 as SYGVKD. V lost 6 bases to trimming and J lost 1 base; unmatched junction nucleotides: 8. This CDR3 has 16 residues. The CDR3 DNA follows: TGTGCCATCAGGGTCAGCGGGGGCGCTTCCTACAATGAGCAGTTCTTC. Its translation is CAIRVSGGASYNEQFF.

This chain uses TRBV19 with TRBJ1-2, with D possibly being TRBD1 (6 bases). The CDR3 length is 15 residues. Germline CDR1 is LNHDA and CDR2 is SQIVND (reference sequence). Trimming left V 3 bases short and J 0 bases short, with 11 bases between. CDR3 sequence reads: CASSMEDRANYGYTF. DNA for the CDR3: TGTGCCAGTAGTATGGAGGACAGAGCTAACTATGGCTACACCTTC.

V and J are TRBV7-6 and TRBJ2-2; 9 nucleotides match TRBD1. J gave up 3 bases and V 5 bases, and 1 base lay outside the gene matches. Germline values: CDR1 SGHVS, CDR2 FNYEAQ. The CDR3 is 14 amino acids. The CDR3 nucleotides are TGTGCCAGCAGCAGGACAGGGGACACCGGGGAGCTGTTTTTT. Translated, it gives CASSRTGDTGELFF. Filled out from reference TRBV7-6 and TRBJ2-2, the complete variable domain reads GAGVSQSPRYKVTKRGQDVALRCDPISGHVSLYWYRQALGQGPEFLTYFNYEAQQDKSGLPNDRFSAERPEGSISTLTIQRTEQRDSAMYRCASSRTGDTGELFFGEGSRLTVL.

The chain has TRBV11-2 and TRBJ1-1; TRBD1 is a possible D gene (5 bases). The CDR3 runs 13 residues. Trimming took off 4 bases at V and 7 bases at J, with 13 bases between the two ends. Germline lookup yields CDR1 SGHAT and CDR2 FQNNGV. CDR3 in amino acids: CASSSQTEFEAFF. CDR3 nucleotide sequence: TGTGCCAGCAGCTCCCAGACAGAATTTGAAGCTTTCTTT. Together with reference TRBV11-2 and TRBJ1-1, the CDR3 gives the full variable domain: EAGVAQSPRYKIIEKRQSVAFWCNPISGHATLYWYQQILGQGPKLLIQFQNNGVVDDSQLPKDRFSAERLKGVDSTLKIQPAKLEDSAVYLCASSSQTEFEAFFGQGTRLTVV.

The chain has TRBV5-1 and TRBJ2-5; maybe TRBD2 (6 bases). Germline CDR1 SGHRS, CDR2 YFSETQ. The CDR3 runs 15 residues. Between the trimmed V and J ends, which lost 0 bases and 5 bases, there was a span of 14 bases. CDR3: CASSLGIQEGETQYF. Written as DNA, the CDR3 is TGCGCCAGCAGCTTGGGGATACAGGAGGGGGAGACCCAGTACTTC.